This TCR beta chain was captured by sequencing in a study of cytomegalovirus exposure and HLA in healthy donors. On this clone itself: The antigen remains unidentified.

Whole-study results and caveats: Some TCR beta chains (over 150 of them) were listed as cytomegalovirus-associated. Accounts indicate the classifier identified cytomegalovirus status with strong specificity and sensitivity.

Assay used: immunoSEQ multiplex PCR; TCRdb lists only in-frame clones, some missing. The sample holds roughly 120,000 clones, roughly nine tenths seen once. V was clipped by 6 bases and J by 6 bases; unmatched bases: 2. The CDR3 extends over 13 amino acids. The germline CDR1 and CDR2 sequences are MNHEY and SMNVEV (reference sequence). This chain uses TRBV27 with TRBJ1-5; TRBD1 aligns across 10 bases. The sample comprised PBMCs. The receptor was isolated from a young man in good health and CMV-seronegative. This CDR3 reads CASSRQGAQPQHF. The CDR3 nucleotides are TGTGCCAGCAGCCGACAGGGGGCTCAGCCCCAGCATTTT.